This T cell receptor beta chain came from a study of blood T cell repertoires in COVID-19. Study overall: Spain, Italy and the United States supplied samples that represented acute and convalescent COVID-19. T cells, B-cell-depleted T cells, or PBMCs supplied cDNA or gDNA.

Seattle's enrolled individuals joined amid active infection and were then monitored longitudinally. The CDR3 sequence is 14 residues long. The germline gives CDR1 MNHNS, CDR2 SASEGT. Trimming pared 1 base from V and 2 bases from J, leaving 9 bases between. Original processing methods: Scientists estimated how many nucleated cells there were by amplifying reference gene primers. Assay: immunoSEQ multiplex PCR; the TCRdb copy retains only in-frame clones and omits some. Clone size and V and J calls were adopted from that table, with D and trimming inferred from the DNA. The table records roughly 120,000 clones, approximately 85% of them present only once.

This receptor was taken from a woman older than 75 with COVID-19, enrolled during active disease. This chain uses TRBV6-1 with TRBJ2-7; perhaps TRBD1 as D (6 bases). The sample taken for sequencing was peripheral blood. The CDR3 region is CASSEGQATYEQYF. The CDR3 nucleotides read TGTGCCAGCAGTGAAGGACAGGCGACCTACGAGCAGTACTTC.